Following are 20 T cell receptor beta chains from one sample sequenced in a study of blood T cell repertoires in COVID-19. Data came from immunoSEQ multiplex PCR; TCRdb stores just in-frame clones and leaves some out. Altogether about 260,000 clones are present, 80% to 90% being singletons, with the ten largest covering 3.7%. Sequenced: peripheral blood. The receptors were sampled from a woman aged 40 to 55 with acute or convalescent COVID-19.

This clone was counted once. V and J are TRBV9 and TRBJ1-2; possible D gene TRBD1, 6 bases. V lost 2 bases and J lost 6, with 11 bases in between. Germline CDR1 and CDR2: SGDLS and YYNGEE. The CDR3 has 13 residues. CDR3 amino acids: CASSVDAGDGYTF. CDR3 in DNA: TGTGCCAGCAGCGTCGACGCAGGGGATGGCTACACCTTC.

The chain has TRBV28 and TRBJ1-2; D gene ambiguous. Germline V gene sequence: CDR1 MDHEN, CDR2 SYDVKM. Trimming removed 4 bases at V and 3 bases at J, with 6 bases between. The CDR3 is made up of 12 amino acids. This CDR3 is CASSSRDYGYTF. The CDR3 region has the DNA TGTGCCAGCAGTTCCCGGGACTATGGCTACACCTTC.

The chain employs TRBV2 and TRBJ1-4; perhaps TRBD1 as D (5 bases). Trimming removed 8 bases at V and 12 bases at J, with 19 bases between. The V gene's germline CDR1 is SNHLY and CDR2 FYNNEI. This CDR3 has 13 residues. Written as DNA, the CDR3 is TGTGCCAGCGGTCGGGTTATAGACAGTCAACTGTTTTTT. Translating it yields CASGRVIDSQLFF.

V is TRBV6-5 and J is TRBJ2-3; 7 nucleotides agree with TRBD1. From germline, CDR1 is MNHEY and CDR2 SVGAGI. The CDR3 consists of 13 residues. J lost 6 bases, V lost 5 bases, and 5 bases had no gene match. The CDR3 spells CASSPDRADTQYF. In DNA, the CDR3 is TGTGCCAGCAGTCCCGACAGGGCCGATACGCAGTATTTT.

V and J are TRBV9 and TRBJ2-2; TRBD2 aligns across 7 bases. CDR1 is SGDLS, CDR2 YYNGEE, per germline. The V and J ends lost 4 bases and 4 bases, in that order; junction bases with no gene match: 13. The CDR3 is 17 amino acids. CDR3 amino acids: CASSPTGGTVLTGELFF. The CDR3 coding sequence is TGTGCCAGCAGCCCAACCGGGGGGACGGTTCTCACCGGGGAGCTGTTTTTT.

The chain joins TRBV29-1 to TRBJ2-5, with TRBD1 as a possible D gene (6 bases). V lost 4 bases and J 5 bases, leaving 8 bases between the germline ends. CDR1 and CDR2 from the germline V gene are SQVTM and ANQGSEA. The CDR3 runs 11 residues. The CDR3 region is CSVVQGETQYF. In nucleotides, the CDR3 is TGCAGCGTTGTACAGGGTGAGACCCAGTACTTC.

This chain uses TRBV10-2 with TRBJ1-3; D possibly corresponds to TRBD1 (5 bases). The CDR3 extends over 16 amino acids. V was pared by 0 bases and J by 8 bases, with 17 bases between. Germline lookup yields CDR1 WSHSY and CDR2 SAAADI. The CDR3 nucleotides read TGCGCCAGCAGTGAGTCTATGAGAGACAGTTTCTACACCATATATTTT. Translation: CASSESMRDSFYTIYF.

The V gene is TRBV19, the J gene TRBJ1-1, with 11 bases lining up with TRBD1. There are 15 residues in the CDR3. With V trimmed by 3 bases and J by 6 bases, 6 bases remained unmatched. Per the germline V gene, CDR1 is LNHDA and CDR2 is SQIVND (reference sequence). The CDR3 sequence: CASSIGQGAWAEAFF. In DNA, the CDR3 is TGTGCCAGTAGTATTGGACAGGGGGCTTGGGCTGAAGCTTTCTTT.

The chain employs TRBV9 and TRBJ1-2, with D possibly being TRBD1 (6 bases). Between the trimmed V and J ends, which lost 3 bases and 4 bases, there was a span of 22 bases. The germline gives CDR1 SGDLS, CDR2 YYNGEE. There are 17 residues in the CDR3. In nucleotides, the CDR3 is TGTGCCAGCAGCGCGTTTAGGACAGCGACAGACCCCTATGGCTACACCTTC. Translation gives CASSAFRTATDPYGYTF.

The rearrangement links TRBV7-9 to TRBJ1-2; no clear D gene. The V end lost 5 bases, the J end lost 4 bases, and 11 bases lay between the germline ends. The germline V gene has CDR1 SEHNR and CDR2 FQNEAQ (reference sequence). The length of the CDR3 is 13 residues. Here the CDR3 reads CASSPREGYGYTF. The CDR3 DNA follows: TGTGCCAGCAGCCCCCGGGAGGGCTATGGCTACACCTTC.

The rearrangement links TRBV9 to TRBJ1-4; D gene uncertain. CDR1 and CDR2 (germline): SGDLS, YYNGEE. Trimming left V 0 bases short and J 4 bases short, with 7 bases between. The CDR3 extends over 14 amino acids. The CDR3 DNA sequence: TGTGCCAGCAGCGTAGACAGTTATAATGAAAAACTGTTTTTT. Translating it yields CASSVDSYNEKLFF. The full variable domain, in which reference TRBV9 and TRBJ1-4 provide the parts outside the CDR3, is DSGVTQTPKHLITATGQRVTLRCSPRSGDLSVYWYQQSLDQGLQFLIQYYNGEERAKGNILERFSAQQFPDLHSELNLSSLELGDSALYFCASSVDSYNEKLFFGSGTQLSVL.

On this clone itself: Additional DNA sequences in this sample encode the identical CDR3. The chain uses TRBV6-5 and TRBJ1-1, with TRBD1 matching 8 bases. CDR1 is MNHEY and CDR2 is SVGAGI in the germline V gene. This CDR3 comprises 13 residues. J lost 3 bases, V lost 6 bases, and 3 bases had no gene match. The CDR3 loop is CASRLQGDTEAFF. CDR3 in DNA: TGTGCCAGCAGGCTACAGGGGGACACTGAAGCTTTCTTT.

This clone came up once. The chain recombines TRBV19 with TRBJ1-1; a possible D gene is TRBD1 (6 bases). Germline CDR1 is LNHDA and CDR2 is SQIVND (reference sequence). The CDR3 covers 14 residues. Trimming pared 3 bases from V and 5 bases from J, leaving 13 bases between. The CDR3 sequence is CASSMIRGSTEAFF. DNA for the CDR3: TGTGCCAGTAGTATGATCAGGGGTAGTACTGAAGCTTTCTTT.

The genes are TRBV10-2 and TRBJ2-1, with 11 nucleotides matching TRBD2. CDR3 length: 16 residues. The germline CDR1 and CDR2 sequences are WSHSY and SAAADI. Trimming removed 0 bases from V and 7 bases from J; junction bases left unmatched: 5. This CDR3 is CASSESALAGGNEQFF. The CDR3 DNA follows: TGCGCCAGCAGTGAGTCGGCGTTAGCGGGGGGGAATGAGCAGTTCTTC.

This rearrangement joins TRBV2 to TRBJ2-7; TRBD1 agrees at 10 bases. Germline V gene lookup returns CDR1 SNHLY and CDR2 FYNNEI. This CDR3 spans 14 amino acids. V lost 1 base and J lost 5; bases outside the gene matches: 2. In DNA, the CDR3 is TGTGCCAGCAGTGAAGGGGACAGGGGCCACGAGCAGTACGTC. Translating it yields CASSEGDRGHEQYV.

V usage is TRBV7-8 and J usage is TRBJ1-1; D not certain. The germline gives CDR1 SGHVS, CDR2 FQNEAQ. The V and J ends lost 1 base and 2 bases respectively, with 20 bases between them. The CDR3 consists of 18 residues. Written as DNA, the CDR3 is TGTGCCAGCAGCTTAGGGAGGGCCGGGGTAAGATCCAACACTGAAGCTTTCTTT. This sequence encodes CASSLGRAGVRSNTEAFF.

J is TRBJ1-4 and V is TRBV6-5, with D uncertain. CDR3 length: 14 amino acids. Trimming left V 6 bases short and J 0 bases short, with 8 bases between. Germline lookup yields CDR1 MNHEY and CDR2 SVGAGI. As DNA, the CDR3 is TGTGCCAGCAGAGCAACTGCAACTAATGAAAAACTGTTTTTT. It translates to CASRATATNEKLFF.

This rearrangement joins TRBV4-1 to TRBJ1-1, with D maybe TRBD1 (5 bases). Trimming cost V 4 bases and J 0 bases, with 15 bases left between them. This CDR3 contains 16 residues. The germline CDR1 and CDR2 sequences are MGHRA and YSYEKL. The CDR3 DNA is TGCGCCAGCAGCCGAGTACTAGCGACAGTGAACACTGAAGCTTTCTTT. Protein: CASSRVLATVNTEAFF.

The gene calls are TRBV30 and TRBJ1-3; D perhaps matches TRBD1 (5 bases). In germline, CDR1 is GTSNPN, CDR2 SVGIG (reference sequence). CDR3 length: 14 amino acids. V shed 5 bases and J shed 3 bases, with 14 bases lying between them. CDR3 region: CAWASQGSGNTIYF. CDR3 coding DNA: TGTGCCTGGGCCAGTCAGGGAAGTGGAAACACCATATATTTT.

This clone was detected a few times. The chain combines TRBV18 with TRBJ1-3; unclear D gene. The germline V gene encodes CDR1 KGHSH and CDR2 LQKENI. Deletions cut 3 bases from V and 0 bases from J, with 9 bases between. The CDR3 sequence is 15 residues long. The CDR3 spells CASSPRESSGNTIYF. The CDR3 DNA reads as TGTGCCAGCTCACCCCGCGAGAGCTCTGGAAACACCATATATTTT.